This is a list of T cell receptor beta chains from one sample in a study of cytotoxic CD8 clonotypes in ibrutinib-treated CLL. The assay was immunoSEQ multiplex PCR, and TCRdb's table has in-frame clones only and misses some. The sample holds 150,000 to 200,000 clones, over 55% seen once. The source material was PBMCs, sampled after 24 months of ibrutinib treatment. These receptors came from a human donor with chronic lymphocytic leukemia. The CDR3 runs from the conserved cysteine through the conserved F or W. Fields, in order: V gene, J gene, clone size, CDR3 length, D gene, CDR3 protein, CDR3 DNA. A D gene is named only where the DNA matches it firmly. The listing skips clone size in some rows; elsewhere it reads once, few, many or a size class.

TRBV27,TRBJ2-3,NA,16,NA,CASRKGPRGTRDTQYF,TGTGCCAGCAGAAAAGGCCCTCGTGGGACAAGAGATACGCAGTATTTT
TRBV9,TRBJ2-1,NA,16,TRBD1,CASSGGQSSSYNEQFF,TGTGCCAGCAGCGGGGGACAGTCGAGCTCCTACAATGAGCAGTTCTTC
TRBV28,TRBJ2-7,NA,13,TRBD2,CASTLAQDYEQYF,TGTGCCAGCACACTAGCGCAAGACTACGAGCAGTACTTC
TRBV7-9,TRBJ2-5,once,15,TRBD2,CASSELAGVDETQYF,TGTGCCAGCAGCGAACTAGCGGGAGTAGATGAGACCCAGTACTTC
TRBV2,TRBJ2-1,NA,15,NA,CASTPLSVTYNEQFF,TGTGCCAGCACACCACTTAGCGTGACCTACAATGAGCAGTTCTTC
TRBV25-1,TRBJ1-5,NA,15,NA,CASSAGRGFAQPQHF,TGTGCCAGCAGTGCAGGCCGGGGGTTTGCTCAGCCCCAGCATTTT
TRBV5-3,TRBJ2-7,NA,14,NA,CARSLKSTEGEQYF,TGTGCCAGAAGCTTGAAGTCCACAGAGGGCGAGCAGTACTTC
TRBV9,TRBJ1-2,NA,13,TRBD1,CASSSTDRVGYTF,TGTGCCAGCAGCTCAACCGACAGGGTTGGCTACACCTTC
TRBV15,TRBJ2-7,NA,15,TRBD1,CATSKNRDRGREQYF,TGTGCCACCAGCAAAAACCGGGACAGGGGTCGCGAGCAGTACTTC
TRBV5-4,TRBJ1-2,few,13,NA,CASSPQANYGYTF,TGTGCCAGCAGCCCTCAGGCTAACTATGGCTACACCTTC
TRBV11-2,TRBJ1-4,NA,15,TRBD1,CASSTQGSSSEKLFF,TGTGCCAGCAGCACACAGGGGTCGTCGAGTGAAAAACTGTTTTTT
TRBV9,TRBJ2-2,NA,16,NA,CASSTRPPGNTGELFF,TGTGCCAGCAGTACCAGGCCCCCTGGGAACACCGGGGAGCTGTTTTTT
TRBV9,TRBJ2-1,NA,17,TRBD2,CASSVVPGLAGYDEQFF,TGTGCCAGCAGCGTAGTCCCGGGACTAGCGGGATATGATGAGCAGTTCTTC
TRBV28,TRBJ1-1,NA,16,NA,CASSSLFGGSNTEAFF,TGTGCCAGCAGTTCCCTATTCGGGGGGAGTAACACTGAAGCTTTCTTT
TRBV29-1,TRBJ1-2,few,11,NA,CSVEIGGGYTF,TGCAGCGTTGAGATAGGGGGAGGCTACACCTTC
TRBV28,TRBJ2-7,NA,14,TRBD1,CASSLVTGMYEQYF,TGTGCCAGCAGTTTAGTGACAGGGATGTACGAGCAGTACTTC
TRBV4-3,TRBJ1-2,NA,15,TRBD1,CASSPGQPEDYGYTF,TGCGCCAGCAGCCCGGGACAGCCCGAGGACTATGGCTACACCTTC
TRBV10-3,TRBJ2-3,NA,15,NA,CAISDRTTTTDTQYF,TGTGCCATCAGTGATAGGACTACCACAACAGATACGCAGTATTTT
TRBV30,TRBJ1-5,NA,14,NA,CAWNHLTAEQPQHF,TGTGCCTGGAATCATCTGACTGCTGAACAGCCCCAGCATTTT
TRBV20-1,TRBJ2-5,NA,11,NA,CRRDNQETQYF,TGCAGGAGGGATAACCAAGAGACCCAGTACTTC
TRBV10-1,TRBJ2-7,few,15,NA,CASSRDSLRTGEQYF,TGCGCCAGCAGTCGAGACAGCCTAAGGACGGGCGAGCAGTACTTC
TRBV5-4,TRBJ2-3,once,16,TRBD2,CASSWGSGRASDTQYF,TGTGCCAGCAGCTGGGGCTCCGGGAGGGCCTCGGATACGCAGTATTTT
TRBV28,TRBJ2-7,few,14,TRBD2,CASSLSGRADEQYF,TGTGCCAGCAGTTTAAGTGGGAGGGCCGACGAGCAGTACTTC
TRBV4-1,TRBJ2-2,NA,14,NA,CASSQEVGSWELFF,TGCGCCAGCAGCCAAGAGGTCGGGAGCTGGGAGCTGTTTTTT
TRBV7-2,TRBJ2-3,NA,13,NA,CASSFQSTDTQYF,TGTGCCAGCAGCTTCCAAAGCACAGATACGCAGTATTTT
TRBV5-1,TRBJ2-1,NA,15,TRBD2,CASSTGLAGAGEQFF,TGCGCCAGCAGCACGGGACTAGCGGGAGCGGGTGAGCAGTTCTTC
TRBV6-5,TRBJ2-3,NA,16,TRBD2,CASSYSAGGSTDTQYF,TGTGCCAGCAGTTACTCGGCGGGAGGGAGCACAGATACGCAGTATTTT
TRBV10-1,TRBJ1-1,NA,17,NA,CASSESFLWGKRTEAFF,TGCGCCAGCAGTGAGTCATTTTTATGGGGGAAGAGGACTGAAGCTTTCTTT
TRBV29-1,TRBJ1-1,few,12,NA,CSAQSPGTEAFF,TGCAGCGCCCAATCCCCGGGTACTGAAGCTTTCTTT
TRBV6-6,TRBJ1-1,NA,15,NA,CASSYRGGGDTEAFF,TGTGCCAGCAGTTACAGGGGGGGAGGTGACACTGAAGCTTTCTTT
TRBV7-9,TRBJ2-1,NA,19,TRBD2,CASSLAPSGGGRSYNEQFF,TGTGCCAGCAGCTTAGCCCCTTCCGGGGGGGGCCGCTCCTACAATGAGCAGTTCTTC
TRBV5-8,TRBJ2-3,NA,14,NA,CASSLGSIPDTQYF,TGTGCCAGCAGCTTGGGGTCCATACCAGATACGCAGTATTTT
TRBV2,TRBJ2-7,NA,12,NA,CASRGYSYEQYF,TGTGCCAGCAGGGGGTACTCCTACGAGCAGTACTTC
TRBV6-5,TRBJ2-1,NA,14,TRBD2,CASSYFGTNNEQFF,TGTGCCAGCAGTTACTTCGGGACTAACAATGAGCAGTTCTTC
TRBV4-1,TRBJ2-1,NA,15,TRBD2,CASSQTSGRVNEQFF,TGCGCCAGCAGCCAAACTAGCGGGAGAGTGAATGAGCAGTTCTTC
TRBV28,TRBJ1-2,NA,15,TRBD1,CASSGGLAGIYGYTF,TGTGCCAGCTCAGGGGGCCTTGCAGGTATCTATGGCTACACCTTC
TRBV6-1,TRBJ2-1,NA,13,NA,CASIKDVYNEQFF,TGTGCCAGCATTAAGGACGTTTACAATGAGCAGTTCTTC
TRBV7-2,TRBJ2-2,NA,14,NA,CASSFRGFDGELFF,TGTGCCAGCAGCTTCAGGGGATTTGACGGGGAGCTGTTTTTT
TRBV18,TRBJ1-2,few,14,NA,CASSPSWSRDGYTF,TGTGCCAGCTCACCAAGCTGGTCCAGGGATGGCTACACCTTC
TRBV30,TRBJ2-5,NA,14,NA,CAWRLLSERETQYF,TGTGCCTGGAGGCTCCTCTCTGAACGGGAGACCCAGTACTTC
TRBV7-8,TRBJ2-5,NA,16,TRBD1,CASSSLQGAARETQYF,TGTGCCAGCAGCTCCCTTCAGGGGGCCGCCCGGGAGACCCAGTACTTC
TRBV9,TRBJ1-1,NA,19,TRBD1,CASSVVSVRGPTGDTEAFF,TGTGCCAGCAGCGTAGTCTCAGTAAGGGGGCCCACGGGGGACACTGAAGCTTTCTTT